The source of this T cell receptor beta chain is a study of graft-versus-host responses after intestinal transplantation. The CDR3 consists of 16 residues. J was trimmed by 2 bases and V by 7 bases; bases with no gene match: 9. Germline values: CDR1 ENHRY, CDR2 SYGVKD. Notes on this clone: The target antigen is unknown.

Assay used: immunoSEQ multiplex PCR; TCRdb lists only in-frame clones, some missing. This table holds about 94,000 clones, around 90% found once. The chain recombines TRBV10-3 with TRBJ2-1; TRBD1 aligns across 9 bases. The sample here was unstimulated CD8+ T cells sorted from spleen or lymph node cells, taken before intestinal transplant. The origin of this receptor is a human donor who received an intestinal transplant. The CDR3 region has the DNA TGTGCCATCACGGTCGAACAGGGGGCGACCTACAATGAGCAGTTCTTC. This translates into CAITVEQGATYNEQFF.